The 12 T cell receptor beta chains listed next were all sequenced from one sample in a study of T cell repertoires in cytomegalovirus infection. TCRdb itself ran the reads through MiXCR, one entry per CDR3 protein. The sample consists of about 68,000 distinct CDR3 sequences, about 22% of them appearing once. These TCRs' antigens remain unknown. Material for sequencing was PBMCs, sequenced either directly or after in vitro stimulation (not recorded which). The receptors shown here come from a human donor in good health (CMV status not recorded). Some clones in this sample may be carry-over from other donors' samples.

This clonotype was observed a handful of times. The chain joins TRBV7-9 to TRBJ1-1; 8 bases agree with TRBD1. Germline V lookup: CDR1 SEHNR, CDR2 FQNEAQ (reference sequence). The CDR3 is made up of 17 amino acids. V lost 2 bases and J lost 1; bases outside the gene matches: 9. The CDR3 is CASSLPQGGLTNTEAFF. DNA for the CDR3: TGTGCCAGCAGCTTACCACAGGGGGGCCTTACGAACACTGAAGCTTTCTTT.

This rearrangement joins TRBV20-1 to TRBJ1-2; a weak D match, TRBD1 (5 bases). The CDR3 is made up of 13 amino acids. Germline CDR1 and CDR2: DFQATT and SNEGSKA (reference sequence). The V end was cut by 6 bases, the J end by 5 bases, with 16 bases between. CDR3 loop: CSASLGVGYGYTF. The DNA for the CDR3 is TGCAGTGCATCGCTGGGGGTGGGATATGGCTACACCTTC.

The V gene is TRBV29-1, the J gene TRBJ2-1; no clear D. The V gene lost 2 bases and the J gene lost 8 bases, with 10 bases spanning the gap. The V gene's germline CDR1 is SQVTM and CDR2 ANQGSEA. The CDR3 loop spans 12 amino acids. CDR3 sequence: CSVELGPDEQFF. In DNA form, the CDR3 reads TGCAGCGTTGAACTGGGTCCGGATGAGCAGTTCTTC.

The rearrangement uses TRBV15 and TRBJ1-5; TRBD1 aligns across 9 bases. CDR1 is LNHNV and CDR2 is YYDKDF in the germline V gene (reference sequence). The CDR3 loop spans 16 amino acids. With V trimmed by 5 bases and J by 1 base, 6 bases remained unmatched. CDR3 amino acids: CATSGDRGTSNQPQHF. CDR3 coding DNA: TGTGCCACCAGCGGCGACAGGGGGACGAGCAATCAGCCCCAGCATTTT.

The J gene is TRBJ2-1, the V gene TRBV2; D is uncertain. CDR3 size: 12 residues. The germline gives CDR1 SNHLY, CDR2 FYNNEI. Between the trimmed V and J ends, which lost 4 bases and 6 bases, there was a span of 7 bases. This chain's CDR3 is CASSVSVNEQFF. The CDR3 DNA is TGTGCCAGCAGTGTTTCTGTCAATGAGCAGTTCTTC.

The rearrangement joins TRBV7-2 to TRBJ2-7; TRBD2 aligns across 10 bases. Per the germline V gene, CDR1 is SGHTA and CDR2 is FQGNSA. CDR3 size: 11 residues. The CDR3 reads CASGRDYEQYF. DNA for the CDR3: TGTGCGAGCGGGAGGGACTACGAGCAGTACTTC.

This clonotype was detected only a few times. The J gene is TRBJ1-1, the V gene TRBV28, with unresolved D. Germline V gene data show CDR1 as MDHEN and CDR2 as SYDVKM. CDR3 length: 11 residues. Trimming removed 6 bases from V and 8 bases from J, with 10 bases in between. CDR3 DNA sequence: TGTGCCAGCAGCCCTAAGGGAGAAGCTTTCTTT. This sequence encodes CASSPKGEAFF.

The chain links TRBV28 to TRBJ2-2; D unclear. Per the germline V gene, CDR1 is MDHEN and CDR2 is SYDVKM. V shed 5 bases and J shed 0 bases, with 13 bases lying between them. This CDR3 is built from 16 residues. In nucleotides, the CDR3 is TGTGCCAGCAGTCTCCGTGGGTACCCGAACACCGGGGAGCTGTTTTTT. The encoded protein is CASSLRGYPNTGELFF.

In this sample, this clonotype turned up a few times. V usage is TRBV5-6 and J usage is TRBJ1-4, with TRBD1 as a possible D gene (5 bases). The V gene's germline CDR1 is SGHDT and CDR2 YYEEEE. This CDR3 region has 16 residues. Trimming removed 1 base from V and 8 bases from J, with 18 bases in between. DNA of the CDR3: TGTGCCAGCAGCTTGAAACTTCGAGGGGACCGCGAAAAACTGTTTTTT. Translated, it gives CASSLKLRGDREKLFF.

This clonotype was observed a few times. This rearrangement joins TRBV7-6 to TRBJ2-5, with a possible D match to TRBD2 (5 bases). Germline V CDR1 and CDR2: SGHVS, FNYEAQ. Trimming left V 5 bases short and J 5 bases short, with 15 bases between. CDR3 length: 14 residues. The CDR3 loop is CASSPGHSEETQYF. CDR3 coding DNA: TGTGCCAGCAGCCCGGGCCATAGCGAGGAGACCCAGTACTTC.

CDR3 in DNA: TGTGCCAGCAGCCCAGACAGATCTAATGAAAAACTGTTTTTT. The encoded protein is CASSPDRSNEKLFF. The chain recombines TRBV7-2 with TRBJ1-4; TRBD1 might be the D (5 bases). The V end was cut by 5 bases, the J end by 3 bases, with 10 bases between. Germline CDR1 reads SGHTA; CDR2 reads FQGNSA. The length of the CDR3 is 14 residues.

Many counts were recorded for this clonotype. The chain links TRBV7-6 to TRBJ2-5; TRBD2 matches 9 bases. There are 14 residues in the CDR3. Trimming took 6 bases from V and 4 from J; bases not matched to a gene: 6. Germline loops: CDR1 SGHVS, CDR2 FNYEAQ. CDR3 sequence: CASSGGRAGETQYF. The CDR3 DNA reads TGTGCCAGCAGTGGCGGGAGGGCCGGAGAGACCCAGTACTTC.